A selection of T cell receptor beta chains follows, all from one sample in a study of cytomegalovirus exposure and HLA in healthy donors. Some clones are missing from TCRdb's copy, which holds only in-frame ones; the method was immunoSEQ multiplex PCR. This sample yields more than 130,000 clones, of which roughly two thirds are seen a single time; about 15% belongs to the top ten. The sequenced sample was PBMCs. The receptors shown here come from a human donor in good health. The CDR3 runs from the conserved cysteine through the conserved F or W. The D gene is left open where the match is weak. The listing skips clone size in some rows; elsewhere it reads once, few, many or a size class.

V gene	D gene	clone size	J gene	CDR3 protein	CDR3 DNA
TRBV14	-	-	TRBJ1-5	CASSRTSEQPQHF	TGTGCCAGCAGCCGGACATCGGAACAGCCCCAGCATTTT
TRBV10-3	-	-	TRBJ2-6	CAIRTILAPGANVLTF	TGTGCCATCAGGACGATACTAGCTCCCGGGGCCAACGTCCTGACTTTC
TRBV11-3	TRBD2	-	TRBJ2-7	CASSLRPGLAISYEQYF	TGTGCCAGCAGCCTCCGACCGGGACTAGCTATCTCCTACGAGCAGTACTTC
TRBV19	TRBD1	few	TRBJ1-4	CASNGGTGYEKLFF	TGTGCCAGTAACGGCGGGACAGGGTATGAAAAACTGTTTTTT
TRBV7-9	TRBD1	-	TRBJ1-2	CASSLTTGGGYGYTF	TGTGCCAGCAGCCTCACGACAGGGGGCGGGTATGGCTACACCTTC
TRBV5-8	TRBD1	-	TRBJ1-5	CASSLWDRTNQPQHF	TGTGCCAGCAGCTTGTGGGACAGAACGAATCAGCCCCAGCATTTT
TRBV9	-	-	TRBJ1-2	CASSVAEQAYGYTF	TGTGCCAGCAGCGTAGCGGAACAGGCATATGGCTACACCTTC
TRBV18	-	-	TRBJ1-1	CASSSSGTEAFF	TGTGCCAGCTCGTCCTCGGGGACTGAAGCTTTCTTT
TRBV6-5	TRBD2	once	TRBJ2-7	CASSSRTSGRYEQYF	TGTGCCAGCAGTTCACGGACTAGCGGGAGGTACGAGCAGTACTTC
TRBV4-1	TRBD2	-	TRBJ2-2	CASSQFHTSGGPHTGELFF	TGCGCCAGCAGCCAGTTCCATACTAGCGGGGGCCCGCACACCGGGGAGCTGTTTTTT
TRBV11-3	-	-	TRBJ2-6	CASSLAYRAGANVLTF	TGTGCCAGCAGCTTAGCTTACAGGGCTGGGGCCAACGTCCTGACTTTC
TRBV7-9	-	-	TRBJ2-7	CASSLVGGPYEQYF	TGTGCCAGCAGCTTAGTTGGCGGGCCCTACGAGCAGTACTTC
TRBV27	TRBD1	-	TRBJ1-2	CASSIGTDYGYTF	TGTGCCAGCAGTATCGGGACAGACTATGGCTACACCTTC
TRBV4-1	TRBD2	-	TRBJ2-1	CASSQGGSGGIYNEQFF	TGCGCCAGCAGCCAAGGAGGTAGCGGGGGAATCTACAATGAGCAGTTCTTC
TRBV2	TRBD2	-	TRBJ2-3	CASTGGGADTQYF	TGTGCCAGCACGGGGGGAGGCGCAGATACGCAGTATTTT
TRBV20-1	-	-	TRBJ1-2	CMSAGLGGYTF	TGCATGTCCGCAGGTTTGGGTGGCTACACCTTC
TRBV6-5	TRBD1	few	TRBJ2-2	CASSYSGQTNTGELFF	TGTGCCAGCAGTTACTCGGGACAGACGAACACCGGGGAGCTGTTTTTT
TRBV2	TRBD1	-	TRBJ2-1	CASSLYRGDEQFF	TGTGCCAGCAGCCTATACAGGGGCGATGAGCAGTTCTTC
TRBV6-5	-	-	TRBJ2-1	CASSASTDYNEQFF	TGTGCCAGCAGTGCATCGACAGACTACAATGAGCAGTTCTTC
TRBV6-5	-	-	TRBJ2-5	CASSYSPVLQETQYF	TGTGCCAGCAGTTACTCCCCAGTACTACAAGAGACCCAGTACTTC
TRBV5-4	TRBD2	-	TRBJ2-3	CASSPRRGGFTDTQYF	TGTGCCAGCAGCCCCCGGCGGGGGGGATTTACAGATACGCAGTATTTT
TRBV5-1	-	few	TRBJ2-5	CASSSDPDTNQETQYF	TGCGCCAGCAGCTCTGACCCTGACACAAACCAAGAGACCCAGTACTTC
TRBV25-1	TRBD2	-	TRBJ2-7	CASSDGSGRAFYEQYF	TGTGCCAGCAGTGATGGTAGCGGGAGGGCCTTCTACGAGCAGTACTTC
TRBV1	-	-	TRBJ2-5	CTSSQDRQGVFLETQYF	TGCACCAGCAGCCAAGATCGACAGGGGGTATTCTTAGAGACCCAGTACTTC
TRBV5-1	-	-	TRBJ2-7	CASSLGDNYEQYF	TGCGCCAGCAGCTTGGGGGACAACTACGAGCAGTACTTC
TRBV20-1	-	-	TRBJ2-1	CSAPRWSEQFF	TGCAGTGCTCCTAGGTGGAGTGAGCAGTTCTTC
TRBV6-1	TRBD1	-	TRBJ2-3	CASSALMGQGTDTQYF	TGTGCCAGCAGTGCTCTGATGGGACAGGGGACAGATACGCAGTATTTT
TRBV2	-	few	TRBJ1-2	CASIDRIANYGYTF	TGTGCCAGCATTGACAGGATCGCTAACTATGGCTACACCTTC
TRBV15	TRBD2	-	TRBJ2-7	CATSTNSGYEQYF	TGTGCCACCAGCACTAATAGCGGGTACGAGCAGTACTTC
TRBV12-5	-	-	TRBJ2-2	CASGPTTSTGELFF	TGTGCTAGTGGTCCGACCACTAGTACCGGGGAGCTGTTTTTT
TRBV5-1	TRBD2	-	TRBJ2-5	CASSFGGVDSETQYF	TGCGCCAGCAGCTTCGGGGGGGTGGATTCAGAGACCCAGTACTTC
TRBV6-5	TRBD1	-	TRBJ1-1	CASSTGGNTEAFF	TGTGCCAGCAGTACAGGGGGTAACACTGAAGCTTTCTTT
TRBV29-1	-	-	TRBJ1-1	CSVAIAGNTEAFF	TGCAGCGTTGCGATAGCCGGGAACACTGAAGCTTTCTTT
TRBV2	-	-	TRBJ1-2	CASSEFDSYGYTF	TGTGCCAGCAGTGAGTTTGACAGCTATGGCTACACCTTC
TRBV5-1	-	-	TRBJ1-1	CASTLGASMNTEAFF	TGCGCCAGCACTCTGGGGGCAAGCATGAACACTGAAGCTTTCTTT
TRBV27	TRBD1	-	TRBJ2-7	CASSVSGQRYPYEQYF	TGTGCCAGCAGTGTATCGGGACAGCGCTATCCCTACGAGCAGTACTTC
TRBV4-1	-	few	TRBJ1-2	CASSQDRGFYGYTF	TGCGCCAGCAGCCAAGATAGGGGGTTCTATGGCTACACCTTC
TRBV15	TRBD2	-	TRBJ2-1	CATSRDPSGSTNEQFF	TGTGCCACCAGCAGAGATCCTAGCGGGAGTACGAATGAGCAGTTCTTC
TRBV5-6	-	-	TRBJ2-3	CASSLGGTFSQYF	TGTGCCAGCAGCTTGGGGGGGACATTCAGTCAGTATTTT
TRBV6-1	-	-	TRBJ1-1	CASNPIQVDTEAFF	TGTGCCAGCAACCCTATACAGGTCGACACTGAAGCTTTCTTT
TRBV9	-	-	TRBJ2-7	CASSVSYERIYEQYF	TGTGCCAGCAGCGTCAGTTACGAGCGAATCTACGAGCAGTACTTC
TRBV10-3	-	-	TRBJ1-6	CAISETEDNSPLHF	TGTGCCATCAGTGAGACCGAGGATAATTCACCCCTCCACTTT
TRBV9	TRBD2	-	TRBJ2-3	CASSVRAGGSSDTQYF	TGTGCCAGCAGCGTTCGAGCGGGGGGTTCATCAGATACGCAGTATTTT
TRBV2	-	once	TRBJ2-5	CASSLDRGETQYF	TGTGCCAGCAGCCTAGATCGGGGTGAGACCCAGTACTTC
TRBV2	-	-	TRBJ1-4	CAAGGYEKLFF	TGTGCAGCAGGAGGTTATGAAAAACTGTTTTTT
TRBV30	-	few	TRBJ2-7	CAWSSVGSYEQYF	TGTGCCTGGAGCTCGGTGGGCTCCTACGAGCAGTACTTC
TRBV30	-	-	TRBJ1-5	CAWGDIQPQHF	TGTGCCTGGGGGGACATTCAGCCCCAGCATTTT
TRBV27	-	-	TRBJ1-5	CARQRRGSTSNQPQHF	TGTGCCAGACAAAGAAGGGGCAGTACTAGCAATCAGCCCCAGCATTTT
TRBV5-4	TRBD2	-	TRBJ2-1	CASSSGAGYEQFF	TGTGCCAGCAGCTCAGGAGCGGGGTACGAGCAGTTCTTC
TRBV5-4	TRBD1	-	TRBJ2-7	CASSVGQAISYEQYF	TGTGCCAGCAGCGTGGGACAGGCAATCTCCTACGAGCAGTACTTC
TRBV5-1	TRBD1	-	TRBJ2-7	CASSLQTGGGYEQYF	TGCGCCAGCAGCTTGCAGACAGGGGGCGGATACGAGCAGTACTTC
TRBV10-1	-	-	TRBJ2-2	CATGSGRTNTGELFF	TGCGCCACCGGTTCTGGGAGAACGAACACCGGGGAGCTGTTTTTT
TRBV7-9	-	-	TRBJ2-2	CSSSLGVWQGGSTGELFF	TGTTCCAGCAGCTTAGGGGTCTGGCAGGGAGGAAGCACCGGGGAGCTGTTTTTT
TRBV11-2	TRBD2	-	TRBJ2-7	CASSFSGVGYEQYF	TGTGCCAGCAGCTTTAGCGGGGTCGGGTACGAGCAGTACTTC
TRBV6-4	TRBD1	-	TRBJ1-5	CASSDPTRGQSNQPQHF	TGTGCCAGCAGTGACCCCACCAGGGGACAGAGCAATCAGCCCCAGCATTTT
TRBV11-3	-	-	TRBJ2-1	CASSLGYWEQFF	TGTGCCAGCAGCTTAGGTTACTGGGAGCAGTTCTTC
TRBV28	TRBD1	-	TRBJ2-3	CASSLRTGPHPSTDTQYF	TGTGCCAGCAGTTTGCGGACAGGGCCACATCCTAGCACAGATACGCAGTATTTT
TRBV27	-	-	TRBJ1-1	CASSAGGPGTEAFF	TGTGCCAGCAGTGCGGGGGGGCCGGGGACTGAAGCTTTCTTT
TRBV6-1	TRBD1	-	TRBJ1-2	CASREATGGGYGYTF	TGTGCCAGCAGGGAAGCTACAGGGGGCGGCTATGGCTACACCTTC
TRBV30	TRBD1	-	TRBJ2-7	CAWSPGQGAYEQYF	TGTGCCTGGAGTCCGGGACAGGGGGCCTACGAGCAGTACTTC